This passage covers 30 T cell receptor beta chains from one sample sequenced in a study of blood T cell repertoires in COVID-19. The protocol was immunoSEQ multiplex PCR, while the TCRdb copy is restricted to in-frame clones and leaves out a portion. The table has about 150,000 clones, about 85% seen once. The sequencing input was peripheral blood. The receptors were sampled from a woman aged 60-70 years with active or convalescent COVID-19.

This chain connects TRBV28 to TRBJ1-5; 7 nucleotides agree with TRBD1. The CDR3 contains 15 residues. Unmatched junction bases numbered 13, after V lost 5 bases and J lost 9 bases. Germline CDR1 is MDHEN and CDR2 is SYDVKM. CDR3: CASSEGQSRSRPQHF. The CDR3 region has the DNA TGTGCCAGCAGTGAGGGACAGTCCCGATCTCGGCCCCAGCATTTT.

CDR3 sequence reads: CASSTWTDEGYGYTF. In DNA form, the CDR3 reads TGTGCCAGCAGTACTTGGACAGACGAAGGATATGGCTACACCTTC. This chain connects TRBV6-5 to TRBJ1-2; D perhaps matches TRBD1 (6 bases). This CDR3 has 15 residues. V lost 5 bases to trimming and J lost 5 bases, with 18 bases between them. Germline loops: CDR1 MNHEY, CDR2 SVGAGI.

This clone occurred once. The rearrangement joins TRBV30 to TRBJ1-1, with 9 bases lining up with TRBD1. Unmatched junction bases numbered 4, after V lost 1 base and J lost 4 bases. This CDR3 is 14 amino acids long. Germline CDR1 reads GTSNPN; CDR2 reads SVGIG (reference sequence). The CDR3 is CAWSGTGVVTEAFF. CDR3 sequence (DNA): TGTGCCTGGAGTGGGACAGGGGTGGTCACTGAAGCTTTCTTT.

A few counts support this clone. The chain has TRBV27 and TRBJ1-5, with TRBD1 as a possible D gene (5 bases). V dropped 10 bases and J dropped 2 bases, with 21 bases sitting between them. This CDR3 has 16 residues. The germline V gene encodes CDR1 MNHEY and CDR2 SMNVEV (reference sequence). The CDR3 DNA sequence: TGTGCCACCGCCTCCGGGGGACGGGCGGGCAATCAGCCCCAGCATTTT. Its translation: CATASGGRAGNQPQHF.

This sequence joins TRBV5-1 and TRBJ2-5; maybe TRBD2 (6 bases). The CDR3 extends over 14 amino acids. V gave up 3 bases and J gave up 5 bases, with 14 bases separating them. Germline lookup yields CDR1 SGHRS and CDR2 YFSETQ. CDR3 in amino acids: CASSWGTGEETQYF. Here the CDR3 DNA reads TGCGCCAGCAGCTGGGGGACGGGGGAGGAGACCCAGTACTTC.

This chain uses TRBV19 with TRBJ2-3; D is perhaps TRBD2 (6 bases). The CDR3 has 14 residues. V lost 7 bases, J lost 6 bases, and 17 bases lay in between. CDR1 and CDR2 (germline): LNHDA, SQIVND (reference sequence). In DNA, the CDR3 is TGTGCCAGTACCCAGGGTTTTGGGGGGGATACGCAGTATTTT. It encodes CASTQGFGGDTQYF. Filled out from reference TRBV19 and TRBJ2-3, the complete variable domain reads DGGITQSPKYLFRKEGQNVTLSCEQNLNHDAMYWYRQDPGQGLRLIYYSQIVNDFQKGDIAEGYSVSREKKESFPLTVTSAQKNPTAFYLCASTQGFGGDTQYFGPGTRLTVL.

The rearrangement uses TRBV12-3 or TRBV12-4 and TRBJ1-4, with D perhaps TRBD1 (6 bases). The CDR3 length is 12 residues. Trimming stripped 7 bases from V and 12 bases from J, with 15 bases between. As DNA, the CDR3 is TGTGCCAGCACCACGACAGGACTCCAACTGTTTTTT. Encoded protein: CASTTTGLQLFF.

The rearrangement joins TRBV19 to TRBJ1-1; no clear D. The ends were cut back, 3 bases at V and 2 bases at J, with 10 bases in the middle. There are 14 residues in the CDR3. In germline, CDR1 is LNHDA, CDR2 SQIVND (reference sequence). The CDR3 sequence is CASSIGSGNTEAFF. Written as DNA, the CDR3 is TGTGCCAGTAGTATTGGCTCGGGAAACACTGAAGCTTTCTTT.

This rearrangement joins TRBV3-1 (or the pseudogene TRBV3-2) to TRBJ1-5, with 10 bases identical to TRBD1. Unmatched junction bases numbered 9, after V lost 6 bases and J lost 4 bases. Germline V CDR1 and CDR2: LGHDT, YNNKEL (reference sequence). This CDR3 contains 16 residues. The CDR3 here is CASRDSGQGKNQPQHF. In DNA, the CDR3 is TGTGCCAGCAGAGATTCGGGACAGGGGAAAAATCAGCCCCAGCATTTT.

The J gene is TRBJ1-6, the V gene TRBV19; 7 bases fit TRBD1. V lost 7 bases, J lost 7 bases, and 7 bases stayed unmatched. The CDR3 has 14 residues. CDR1 is LNHDA and CDR2 is SQIVND in the germline V gene (reference sequence). This CDR3 reads CASTVGQVNSPLHF. Written as DNA, the CDR3 is TGTGCCAGTACCGTTGGACAGGTGAATTCACCCCTCCACTTT.

This chain joins TRBV3-1 (or the pseudogene TRBV3-2) and TRBJ2-2, with no clear D. The V gene's germline CDR1 is LGHDT and CDR2 YNNKEL (reference sequence). V lost 0 bases and J lost 7, with 3 bases in between. The CDR3 consists of 12 residues. CDR3 nucleotides: TGTGCCAGCAGCCAAGATTACGGGGAGCTGTTTTTT. Protein sequence: CASSQDYGELFF.

This chain joins TRBV5-1 and TRBJ1-2; 7 nucleotides match TRBD1. In germline, CDR1 is SGHRS, CDR2 YFSETQ. The CDR3 is made up of 14 amino acids. The J segment lost 2 bases and the V segment lost 3 bases, leaving 4 bases of the junction unmatched. CDR3 in amino acids: CASSSQTGNYGYTF. The CDR3, as DNA: TGCGCCAGCAGCTCCCAGACAGGGAACTATGGCTACACCTTC.

This chain joins TRBV29-1 and TRBJ2-1; weak D call: TRBD2 (6 bases). Germline V lookup: CDR1 SQVTM, CDR2 ANQGSEA. Trimming pared 3 bases from V and 3 bases from J, leaving 6 bases between. The CDR3 loop spans 12 amino acids. The DNA of the CDR3 is TGCAGCGTTGAGCGGGGCTACAATGAGCAGTTCTTC. This sequence encodes CSVERGYNEQFF.

V usage is TRBV6-2 or TRBV6-3 and J usage is TRBJ2-7; TRBD1 matches at 7 bases. The CDR3 spans 16 residues. Germline assignment: CDR1 MNHEY and CDR2 SVGEGT. With 2 bases clipped from V and 2 bases from J, the junction kept 9 bases outside the gene matches. For the CDR3, the DNA is TGTGCCAGCAGTTACGGGACAGACCCCAAGGCCTACGAGCAGTACTTC. This sequence encodes CASSYGTDPKAYEQYF.

This rearrangement joins TRBV10-3 to TRBJ2-5; 8 bases fit TRBD1. Germline loops: CDR1 ENHRY, CDR2 SYGVKD. The ends lost 5 bases at V and 3 bases at J; junction bases unmatched: 2. There are 13 residues in the CDR3. The DNA of the CDR3 is TGTGCCATCAGTAACAGGGGGGAAGAGACCCAGTACTTC. It translates to CAISNRGEETQYF.

This clone was found a few times. The V call is TRBV7-9, the J call TRBJ1-1, with TRBD1 as a possible D gene (6 bases). The CDR3 is 16 amino acids. V was shortened by 5 bases and J by 4 bases, with 20 bases between the two germline ends. Germline V gene sequence: CDR1 SEHNR, CDR2 FQNEAQ (reference sequence). The CDR3 DNA reads as TGTGCCAGCAGCGGAGGTCAACAGGGTTTTCTCACTGAAGCTTTCTTT. Its translation: CASSGGQQGFLTEAFF.

The sample holds one count of this clone. V and J are TRBV11-2 and TRBJ2-5; 14 bases line up with TRBD2. The CDR3 extends over 15 amino acids. V trimming: 5 bases; J trimming: 4 bases; junction bases outside the gene matches: 3. In germline, CDR1 is SGHAT, CDR2 FQNNGV. CDR3 residues: CASSPGTSGGETQYF. The CDR3 nucleotides read TGTGCCAGCAGCCCCGGGACTAGCGGGGGAGAGACCCAGTACTTC. Full variable domain (outside the CDR3, taken from reference TRBV11-2 and TRBJ2-5): EAGVAQSPRYKIIEKRQSVAFWCNPISGHATLYWYQQILGQGPKLLIQFQNNGVVDDSQLPKDRFSAERLKGVDSTLKIQPAKLEDSAVYLCASSPGTSGGETQYFGPGTRLLVL.

V and J are TRBV27 and TRBJ1-2; no clear D gene. The CDR3 length is 11 residues. Germline V CDR1 and CDR2: MNHEY, SMNVEV (reference sequence). Trimming took off 4 bases at V and 7 bases at J, with 7 bases between the two ends. CDR3 residues: CASSSGVGYTF. In DNA form, the CDR3 reads TGTGCCAGCAGTTCCGGTGTTGGCTACACCTTC.

The rearrangement links TRBV9 to TRBJ2-1; TRBD2 agrees at 9 bases. V gave up 0 bases and J gave up 4 bases; unmatched junction bases: 5. This CDR3 is 16 amino acids long. In germline, CDR1 is SGDLS, CDR2 YYNGEE. CDR3 coding DNA: TGTGCCAGCAGCGTAGGAGCGGGGGGTAATTACAATGAGCAGTTCTTC. Translating gives CASSVGAGGNYNEQFF.

The genes are TRBV18 and TRBJ2-1; 7 positions match TRBD2. From germline, CDR1 is KGHSH and CDR2 LQKENI. The CDR3 sequence is 15 residues long. Germline trimming cut 6 bases from V and 6 bases from J; bases unmatched to any gene: 11. In DNA, the CDR3 is TGTGCCAGCTCGTTGTTCTCGGGGGAGGGCAATGAGCAGTTCTTC. This encodes CASSLFSGEGNEQFF.

The CDR3 sequence is CASNPDSFNQPQHF. CDR3 sequence (DNA): TGTGCCAGTAATCCGGACAGCTTTAATCAGCCCCAGCATTTT. The chain carries TRBV19 and TRBJ1-5; possibly TRBD1 for D (6 bases). The V end was cut by 7 bases, the J end by 4 bases, with 14 bases between. Germline V gene sequence: CDR1 LNHDA, CDR2 SQIVND (reference sequence). This CDR3 has 14 amino acids.

The chain uses TRBV2 and TRBJ1-6; TRBD1 agrees at 10 bases. V gave up 8 bases and J gave up 7 bases; unmatched junction bases: 14. The length of the CDR3 is 17 residues. The V gene's germline CDR1 is SNHLY and CDR2 FYNNEI. The CDR3 region has the DNA TGTGCCAGCTTGCGAGGGACAGGGGTAGGTTTGAATTCACCCCTCCACTTT. Residues: CASLRGTGVGLNSPLHF.

The CDR3 protein is CAISDTASYEQYF. The CDR3 nucleotides read TGTGCCATCAGTGATACTGCTTCCTACGAGCAGTACTTC. The chain combines TRBV10-3 with TRBJ2-7; no clear D gene. Trimming took 3 bases from V and 1 from J, leaving 7 bases between them. Germline V gene sequence: CDR1 ENHRY, CDR2 SYGVKD. The CDR3 totals 13 residues.

V usage is TRBV19 and J usage is TRBJ1-1; the D gene is possibly TRBD1 (5 bases). Germline loops: CDR1 LNHDA, CDR2 SQIVND (reference sequence). This CDR3 is 15 amino acids long. The V end was cut by 3 bases, the J end by 1 base, with 12 bases between. This chain's CDR3 is CASSIPSTGNTEAFF. CDR3 DNA sequence: TGTGCCAGTAGTATCCCTTCCACAGGGAACACTGAAGCTTTCTTT.

V is TRBV7-3 and J is TRBJ2-3, with 11 positions matching TRBD2. Losses at the gene ends were 8 bases for V and 8 bases for J; bases not matched to a gene: 15. The CDR3 is 16 residues long. Germline CDR1 and CDR2: SGHTA and FQGTGA. CDR3 in DNA: TGTGCCAGCTCTCCTAGCGGGGGGTCCGTTTGGACTACGCAGTATTTT. This sequence encodes CASSPSGGSVWTTQYF. Complete variable domain (other parts from reference TRBV7-3 and TRBJ2-3): GAGVSQTPSNKVTEKGKYVELRCDPISGHTALYWYRQSLGQGPEFLIYFQGTGAADDSGLPNDRFFAVRPEGSVSTLKIQRTERGDSAVYLCASSPSGGSVWTTQYFGPGTRLTVL.

The CDR3 spells CSVRPTDNNYGYTF. CDR3 nucleotides: TGCAGCGTTCGGCCGACGGACAATAACTATGGCTACACCTTC. The chain carries TRBV29-1 and TRBJ1-2; D possibly corresponds to TRBD1 (5 bases). V lost 5 bases, J lost 1 base, and 14 bases lay in between. Germline CDR1 and CDR2: SQVTM and ANQGSEA. The CDR3 length is 14 residues.

This chain uses TRBV24-1 with TRBJ2-5, with D maybe TRBD2 (5 bases). The CDR3 extends over 15 amino acids. V was shortened by 4 bases and J by 4 bases, with 15 bases between the two germline ends. CDR1 is KGHDR, CDR2 SFDVKD, per germline. The CDR3 protein is CATSEPTPAGETQYF. The CDR3 DNA sequence: TGTGCCACCAGTGAGCCTACCCCGGCGGGAGAGACCCAGTACTTC.

The V call is TRBV7-9, the J call TRBJ2-3; possibly TRBD2 for D (7 bases). Trimming left V 5 bases short and J 4 bases short, with 25 bases between. The germline V gene has CDR1 SEHNR and CDR2 FQNEAQ (reference sequence). This CDR3 comprises 18 residues. CDR3 sequence reads: CASSHIGRGRGLADTQYF. The CDR3 DNA sequence: TGTGCCAGCAGCCATATTGGGAGGGGCAGGGGCCTAGCAGATACGCAGTATTTT.

This sequence joins TRBV19 and TRBJ2-1, with TRBD2 matching 7 bases. The CDR3 runs to 16 residues. Germline V gives CDR1 LNHDA, CDR2 SQIVND (reference sequence). J gave up 2 bases and V 1 base, and 5 bases lay outside the gene matches. The CDR3 reads CASSIALAVPYNEQFF. The CDR3 bases are TGTGCCAGTAGTATAGCCCTAGCGGTCCCCTACAATGAGCAGTTCTTC.

This clone has only one observation. The chain joins TRBV25-1 to TRBJ2-5; TRBD2 matches at 9 bases. Germline V gene data show CDR1 as MGHDK and CDR2 as SYGVNS. The length of the CDR3 is 13 residues. J gave up 4 bases and V 9 bases, and 6 bases lay outside the gene matches. The CDR3 DNA sequence: TGTGCCAGTCGCGGGGGGGCAATAGAGACCCAGTACTTC. This sequence encodes CASRGGAIETQYF.